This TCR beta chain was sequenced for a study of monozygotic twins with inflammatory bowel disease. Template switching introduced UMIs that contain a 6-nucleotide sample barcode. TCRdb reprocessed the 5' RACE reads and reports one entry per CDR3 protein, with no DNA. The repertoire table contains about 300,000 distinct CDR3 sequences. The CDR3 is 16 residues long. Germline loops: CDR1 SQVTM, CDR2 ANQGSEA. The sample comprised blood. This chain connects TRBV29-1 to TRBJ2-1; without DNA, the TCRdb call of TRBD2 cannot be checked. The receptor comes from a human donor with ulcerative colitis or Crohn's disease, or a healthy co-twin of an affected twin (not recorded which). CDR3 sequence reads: CSVAGGGLISYNEQFF.